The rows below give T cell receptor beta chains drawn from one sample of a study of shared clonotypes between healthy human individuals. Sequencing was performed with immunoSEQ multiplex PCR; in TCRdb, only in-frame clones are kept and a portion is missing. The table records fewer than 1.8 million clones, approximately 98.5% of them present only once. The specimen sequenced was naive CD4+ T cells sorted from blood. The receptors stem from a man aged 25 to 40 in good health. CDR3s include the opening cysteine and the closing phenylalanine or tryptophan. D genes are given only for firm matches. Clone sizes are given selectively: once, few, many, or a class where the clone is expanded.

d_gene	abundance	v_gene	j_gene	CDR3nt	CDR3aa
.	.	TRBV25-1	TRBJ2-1	TGTGCCAGCAGTGAACAACAGGGCAGCCACTACAATGAGCAGTTCTTC	CASSEQQGSHYNEQFF
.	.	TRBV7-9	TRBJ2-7	TGTGCCAGCAGCTTAGGACAGAGTGGCGAGCAGTACTTC	CASSLGQSGEQYF
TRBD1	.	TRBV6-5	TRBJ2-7	TGTGCCAGCAGACCCGGGACAGGGGATCGCGAGCAGTACTTC	CASRPGTGDREQYF
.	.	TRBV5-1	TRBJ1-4	TGCGCCAGCAGCCGCTGGGGGGTACCTGAAAAACTGTTTTTT	CASSRWGVPEKLFF
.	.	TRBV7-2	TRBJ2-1	TGTGCCAGCAGCTTAGGGGGACTGGGCAATGAGCAGTTCTTC	CASSLGGLGNEQFF
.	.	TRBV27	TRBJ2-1	TGTGCCAGCAGTTTATCCGGGATGGGGTACAATGAGCAGTTCTTC	CASSLSGMGYNEQFF
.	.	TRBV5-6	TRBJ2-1	TGTGCCAGCAGCAAGGCCCTGGGCTCCGCAGCTCTCAATGAGCAGTTCTTC	CASSKALGSAALNEQFF
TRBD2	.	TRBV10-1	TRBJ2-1	TGCGCCAGCAGTGGGGGACTAGCGGCGTACAATGAGCAGTTCTTC	CASSGGLAAYNEQFF
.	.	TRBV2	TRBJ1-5	TGTGCCAGCAGTGTAGAAGGGACCGGTCAGCCCCAGCATTTT	CASSVEGTGQPQHF
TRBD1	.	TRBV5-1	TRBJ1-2	TGCGCCAGCAGCTTGTTACAGGGGCTCGATGGCTACACCTTC	CASSLLQGLDGYTF
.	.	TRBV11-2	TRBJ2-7	TGTGCCAGCAGCCAACAGGGTTACGAGCAGTACTTC	CASSQQGYEQYF
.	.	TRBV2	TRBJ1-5	TGTGCCAGCACCCCGGGCCCCAATCAGCCCCAGCATTTT	CASTPGPNQPQHF
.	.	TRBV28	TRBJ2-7	TGTGCCAGCAGTCCCAGGTGGAGGGCCAGTTCCTACGAGCAGTACTTC	CASSPRWRASSYEQYF
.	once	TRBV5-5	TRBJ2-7	TGTGCCAGCAGCTTCGGACCCCTCTACGAGCAGTACTTC	CASSFGPLYEQYF
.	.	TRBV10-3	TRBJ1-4	TGTGCCATCAAAAAGGGTCCAGGCGTCGGTGAAAAACTGTTTTTT	CAIKKGPGVGEKLFF
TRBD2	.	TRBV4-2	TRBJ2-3	TGTGCCAGCAGCCAGATAGCGGGAGCCATAGATACGCAGTATTTT	CASSQIAGAIDTQYF
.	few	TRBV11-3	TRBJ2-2	TGTGCCAGCAGCTATGGAGATTTCGGGGAGCTGTTTTTT	CASSYGDFGELFF
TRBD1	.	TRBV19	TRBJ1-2	TGTGCCAGTAGTACAGGGACAGAGAATGGCTACACCTTC	CASSTGTENGYTF
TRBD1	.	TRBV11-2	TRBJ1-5	TGTGCCAGCAGTCATAGACTAGGGACAGGGTTCAATCAGCCCCAGCATTTT	CASSHRLGTGFNQPQHF
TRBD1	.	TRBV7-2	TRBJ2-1	TGTGCCAGCAGTTTGGCCCCCTGGGCCCCGGACAGGGATAGCCCTCAGTTCTTC	CASSLAPWAPDRDSPQFF
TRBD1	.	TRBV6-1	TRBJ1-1	TGTGCCAGCACAGAGGGGGCGGCGAACACTGAAGCTTTCTTT	CASTEGAANTEAFF
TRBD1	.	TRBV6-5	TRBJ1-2	TGTGCCAGCAGCCGGGACAGGGGGGTTAACTATGGCTACACCTTC	CASSRDRGVNYGYTF
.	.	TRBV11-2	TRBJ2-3	TGTGCCAGCAGCTCCAGACTGATTACAGATACGCAGTATTTT	CASSSRLITDTQYF
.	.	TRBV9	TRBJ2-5	TGTGCCAGCAGTAGAGGGTTACAAGAGACCCAGTACTTC	CASSRGLQETQYF
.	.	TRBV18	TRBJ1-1	TGTGCCAGCTCACCGTCTAGTGAAGCTTTCTTT	CASSPSSEAFF
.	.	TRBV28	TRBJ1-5	TGTGCCAGCAGCTTGGCAGGAATGAATAGCAATCAGCCCCAGCATTTT	CASSLAGMNSNQPQHF
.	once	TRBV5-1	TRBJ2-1	TGCGCCAGCAGCTCTACCTGGACGGCAGCCTACAATGAGCAGTTCTTC	CASSSTWTAAYNEQFF
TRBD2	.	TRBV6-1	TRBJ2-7	TGTGCCAGCGGGGGGGGGAGCTACGAGCAGTACTTC	CASGGGSYEQYF
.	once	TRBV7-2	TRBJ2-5	TGTGCCAGCAGCTTAATCTGGGAGACCCAGTACTTC	CASSLIWETQYF
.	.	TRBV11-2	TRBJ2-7	TGTGCCAGCAGCTTCGACCCATCTACGGGTTGGCAGTACTTC	CASSFDPSTGWQYF
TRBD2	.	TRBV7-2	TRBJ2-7	TGTGCCAGCAGCCAACTAGCGGGAGATTTCGAGCAGTACTTC	CASSQLAGDFEQYF
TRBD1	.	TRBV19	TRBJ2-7	TGTGCCAGTACCCCAACCGGGACAGCTACCTACGAGCAGTACTTC	CASTPTGTATYEQYF
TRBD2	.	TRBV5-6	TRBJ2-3	TGTGCCAGCAGCAACCGGGACTATTGGACAGATACGCAGTATTTT	CASSNRDYWTDTQYF
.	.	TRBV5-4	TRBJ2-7	TGTGCCAGCAGCGTGACAGGTTTCAACGAGCAGTACTTC	CASSVTGFNEQYF
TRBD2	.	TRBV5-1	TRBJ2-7	TGCGCCAGCAATCCTCGAGGCGCCGGGACTAGCGGGTCGTACGAGCAGTACTTC	CASNPRGAGTSGSYEQYF
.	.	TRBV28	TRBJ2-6	TGTGCCAGCAGTAAACGTGTCCCCTCCTCTGGGGCCAACGTCCTGACTTTC	CASSKRVPSSGANVLTF
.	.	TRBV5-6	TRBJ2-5	TGTGCCAGCAGCTCGCTTAGGGAAGAGACCCAGTACTTC	CASSSLREETQYF
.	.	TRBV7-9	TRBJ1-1	TGTGCCAGCAGCCCGGTTCCGTGGAGCCCGAACACTGAAGCTTTCTTT	CASSPVPWSPNTEAFF
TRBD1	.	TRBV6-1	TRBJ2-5	TGTGCCAGCAGTGAATGGACAGGGGATGGAAAAGAGACCCAGTACTTC	CASSEWTGDGKETQYF
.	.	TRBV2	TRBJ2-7	TGTGCCAGCAGCTCGGTAAACTTCGAGCAGTACTTC	CASSSVNFEQYF
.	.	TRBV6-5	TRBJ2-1	TGTGCCAGCCGGGGCAGTGCGAACAATGAGCAGTTCTTC	CASRGSANNEQFF
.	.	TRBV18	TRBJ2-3	TGTGCCAGCTCGCCGGCTCTCTTCGGGACAGATACGCAGTATTTT	CASSPALFGTDTQYF
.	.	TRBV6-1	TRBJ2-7	TGTGCCAGCATTGGGGGGAACTCCTACGAGCAGTACTTC	CASIGGNSYEQYF
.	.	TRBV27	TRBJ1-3	TGTGCCAGCAGTCGACGAGGGGGTCTTGGAAACACCATATATTTT	CASSRRGGLGNTIYF
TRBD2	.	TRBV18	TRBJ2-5	TGTGCCAGCTCACCACCGAGGGTAGCGGGAGGGCCTATTCAAGAGACCCAGTACTTC	CASSPPRVAGGPIQETQYF
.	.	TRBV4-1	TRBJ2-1	TGCGCCAGCAGCCAAGAATCCGCTTACCGTGGGAATGAGCAGTTCTTC	CASSQESAYRGNEQFF
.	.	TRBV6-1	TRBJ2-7	TGTGCCAGCTTCAGGGGCCAGTTCTCCTACGAGCAGTACTTC	CASFRGQFSYEQYF
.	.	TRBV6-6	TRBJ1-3	TGTGCCAGCTGGACCCAGGGATCTGGAAACACCATATATTTT	CASWTQGSGNTIYF
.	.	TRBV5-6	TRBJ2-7	TGTGCCAGCAGCTTCCCTGAAACGTACGAGCAGTACTTC	CASSFPETYEQYF
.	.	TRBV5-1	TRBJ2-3	TGCGCCAGCAGCTTGGGTCACCCAGGCGCGGATACGCAGTATTTT	CASSLGHPGADTQYF
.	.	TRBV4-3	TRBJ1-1	TGCGCCAGCAGCCTGGAGGACCGACTGAACACTGAAGCTTTCTTT	CASSLEDRLNTEAFF
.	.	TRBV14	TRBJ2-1	TGTGCCAGCAGCCAAGGCAGGGCCGTGTACAATGAGCAGTTCTTC	CASSQGRAVYNEQFF
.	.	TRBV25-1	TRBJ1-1	TGTGCCAGCAGCCCTTCAAGTAGCTCCTGGAACACTGAAGCTTTCTTT	CASSPSSSSWNTEAFF